This entry lists 19 T cell receptor beta chains sequenced from one sample in a study of radiation and T cells in renal cell carcinoma. Using immunoSEQ multiplex PCR, the repertoire was profiled, and TCRdb retains in-frame clones only, with some absent. The data show more than 10,000 clones, over 50% seen once. Regarding treatment: treatment-naive control, cytoreductive nephrectomy. The input for sequencing was tumor tissue, taken from a patient whose treatment was nephrectomy without radiotherapy. The receptors stem from a man in his forties with renal cell carcinoma.

The chain joins TRBV6-5 to TRBJ2-7; D call uncertain. The CDR3 covers 12 residues. V lost 4 bases and J 3 bases, leaving 7 bases between the germline ends. Germline V gene data show CDR1 as MNHEY and CDR2 as SVGAGI. DNA of the CDR3: TGTGCCAGCAGTTCTGGGGACTACGAGCAGTACTTC. It specifies CASSSGDYEQYF.

V gene TRBV30 combines with J gene TRBJ1-4, with 9 bases aligning to TRBD1. V shed 0 bases and J 7 bases; nucleotides not matched to a gene: 12. This CDR3 has 17 amino acids. CDR1 is GTSNPN and CDR2 is SVGIG in the germline V gene (reference sequence). The CDR3 region has the DNA TGTGCCTGGAGTGTAGAGGACAGGGGATTCCGGGGTGAAAAACTGTTTTTT. Amino acid sequence: CAWSVEDRGFRGEKLFF.

This clone was observed a few times. The V and J genes are TRBV7-8 and TRBJ1-5, with D hard to call. This CDR3 spans 15 amino acids. Germline lookup yields CDR1 SGHVS and CDR2 FQNEAQ. The V gene lost 4 bases and the J gene lost 2 bases, with 12 bases spanning the gap. DNA for the CDR3: TGTGCCAGCAGCTCCGGGATAGTAGGCAATCAGCCCCAGCATTTT. It encodes CASSSGIVGNQPQHF.

This clone was recorded a few times. The limits of the CDR3 on the DNA are not certain, so only TCRdb's listed CDR3 is given. This rearrangement joins TRBV28 to TRBJ1-1; the D call of TRBD1 is as the table states it, not checked on the DNA. Per germline, CDR1 MDHEN and CDR2 SYDVKM. The CDR3 adds up to 14 amino acids, both ends counted. CDR3 sequence: CASSSSNRPNEAFF.

J is TRBJ2-3 and V is TRBV19; the match to TRBD1 covers 8 bases. The CDR3 has 14 amino acids. The germline V gene encodes CDR1 LNHDA and CDR2 SQIVND (reference sequence). The junction had 0 bases not matched to a gene; V was cut back by 1 base and J by 3 bases. The CDR3 nucleotides are TGTGCCAGTAGTATAGGGACAGGGACAGATACGCAGTATTTT. The encoded protein is CASSIGTGTDTQYF.

This clone was recorded a few times. The V call is TRBV10-3, the J call TRBJ2-7; 8 bases line up with TRBD1. The CDR3 spans 13 residues. The V and J ends lost 2 bases and 4 bases, in that order; junction bases with no gene match: 1. Germline CDR1 ENHRY, CDR2 SYGVKD. This CDR3 is CAISENRGYEQYV. CDR3 bases: TGTGCCATCAGTGAGAACAGGGGGTACGAGCAGTACGTC.

This chain links TRBV10-3 with TRBJ2-7; TRBD2 matches 13 bases. The length of the CDR3 is 17 residues. Losses at the gene ends were 1 base for V and 5 bases for J; bases not matched to a gene: 8. Germline values: CDR1 ENHRY, CDR2 SYGVKD. The CDR3 loop is CAISEWTSGRSVHEQYF. For the CDR3, the DNA is TGTGCCATCAGTGAGTGGACTAGCGGGAGAAGTGTCCACGAGCAGTACTTC.

This sequence joins TRBV9 and TRBJ1-1; D gene unclear. The CDR3 totals 12 residues. Per the germline V gene, CDR1 is SGDLS and CDR2 is YYNGEE. Trimming shortened V by 0 bases and J by 8 bases, and 8 bases separated the two germline ends. The CDR3 loop reads CASSVGTGEAFF. CDR3 nucleotide sequence: TGTGCCAGCAGCGTAGGGACGGGAGAAGCTTTCTTT.

This clone turned up a few times. V and J are TRBV7-8 and TRBJ2-2; perhaps TRBD1 as D (5 bases). CDR1 SGHVS and CDR2 FQNEAQ come from the germline V gene. Trimming left V 2 bases short and J 1 base short, with 8 bases between. CDR3 size: 15 residues. CDR3 coding DNA: TGTGCCAGCAGCTTACAGGGTTGGAACACCGGGGAGCTGTTTTTT. This codes for CASSLQGWNTGELFF.

The genes are TRBV14 and TRBJ1-6; D gene ambiguous. Germline V gene lookup returns CDR1 SGHDN and CDR2 FVKESK. The CDR3 extends over 13 amino acids. V was trimmed by 6 bases and J by 4 bases, leaving 7 bases between them. The CDR3 coding sequence is TGTGCCAGCAGTCCGAAGTATAATTCACCCCTCCACTTT. Its protein product is CASSPKYNSPLHF.

The genes are TRBV6-1 and TRBJ1-6, with D unresolved. The CDR3 runs 13 residues. Deletions cut 2 bases from V and 8 bases from J, with 7 bases between. Looked up from germline, CDR1 is MNHNS and CDR2 is SASEGT. CDR3 DNA sequence: TGTGCCAGCAGTGAAATTGGGGATTCACCCCTCCACTTT. It yields the protein CASSEIGDSPLHF.

This clone showed up just a few times. The rearrangement joins TRBV6-1 to TRBJ1-1; D is undetermined. This CDR3 is 13 amino acids long. Trimming took off 5 bases at V and 3 bases at J, with 10 bases between the two ends. Looked up from germline, CDR1 is MNHNS and CDR2 is SASEGT. The CDR3 region has the DNA TGTGCCAGCAGTTCCGGGCCGTACACTGAAGCTTTCTTT. Its translation: CASSSGPYTEAFF.

Within the sample, this clone is medium-sized. CDR3 nucleotide sequence: TGCGCCAGCAGCACACAGGGGAGCGGGGCCAACGTCCTGACTTTC. Translated, it gives CASSTQGSGANVLTF. The chain joins TRBV5-1 to TRBJ2-6, with 7 nucleotides matching TRBD1. J was trimmed by 4 bases and V by 4 bases; bases with no gene match: 5. The germline CDR1 and CDR2 sequences are SGHRS and YFSETQ. The CDR3 has 15 amino acids.

The chain employs TRBV11-1 and TRBJ2-1, with TRBD2 matching 12 bases. This CDR3 comprises 16 residues. With V trimmed by 5 bases and J by 4 bases, 6 bases remained unmatched. From germline, CDR1 is SGHAT and CDR2 FQDESV (reference sequence). The CDR3 DNA reads TGTGCCAGCAGCGCAACCGGGACTAGCGGGTACAATGAGCAGTTCTTC. This translates into CASSATGTSGYNEQFF.

The chain is built from TRBV30 and TRBJ1-1; perhaps TRBD1 as D (6 bases). V was shortened by 8 bases and J by 3 bases, with 10 bases between the two germline ends. Germline CDR1 GTSNPN, CDR2 SVGIG (reference sequence). This CDR3 contains 11 residues. CDR3 sequence (DNA): TGTGCCGGCTACAGGGACACTGAAGCTTTCTTT. It specifies CAGYRDTEAFF.

The chain joins TRBV19 to TRBJ2-3; 8 bases fit TRBD2. The germline V gene encodes CDR1 LNHDA and CDR2 SQIVND (reference sequence). The V gene end was trimmed by 3 bases and the J gene end by 4 bases; junction bases not matched to a gene: 3. The length of the CDR3 is 14 residues. This CDR3 is CASSIPGLADTQYF. The CDR3 DNA sequence: TGTGCCAGTAGTATTCCGGGACTAGCAGATACGCAGTATTTT.

The DNA of the CDR3 is TGTGCCAGCAGATCTCAGGGCGGAAGGTACAATGAGCAGTTCTTC. This gives the protein CASRSQGGRYNEQFF. This chain links TRBV5-4 with TRBJ2-1; maybe TRBD1 (5 bases). The CDR3 loop spans 15 amino acids. The germline CDR1 and CDR2 sequences are SGHNT and YYREEE (reference sequence). V was shortened by 5 bases and J by 4 bases, with 16 bases between the two germline ends.

This chain uses TRBV2 with TRBJ2-7; perhaps TRBD1 as D (6 bases). In germline, CDR1 is SNHLY, CDR2 FYNNEI. The CDR3 is 13 amino acids. V lost 6 bases, J lost 2 bases, and 11 bases lay in between. CDR3 amino acids: CASRIQGPYEQYV. The CDR3 DNA follows: TGTGCCAGCAGAATACAGGGACCCTACGAGCAGTACGTC.

The rearrangement joins TRBV29-1 to TRBJ1-1; D might be TRBD1 (6 bases). Trimming removed 2 bases from V and 3 bases from J, with 7 bases in between. The CDR3 contains 12 residues. Germline CDR1 SQVTM, CDR2 ANQGSEA. CDR3 loop: CSVESGDTEAFF. CDR3 DNA sequence: TGCAGCGTTGAATCAGGGGACACTGAAGCTTTCTTT. Variable domain in full (rest from reference TRBV29-1 and TRBJ1-1): SAVISQKPSRDICQRGTSLTIQCQVDSQVTMMFWYRQQPGQSLTLIATANQGSEATYESGFVIDKFPISRPNLTFSTLTVSNMSPEDSSIYLCSVESGDTEAFFGQGTRLTVV.